This T cell receptor beta chain was recorded in a study of T-cell memory formation after mild COVID-19. Study-level findings and limits: CD4+ contracting clones were mainly CM and EM; CD8+ ones, EMRA.

Germline V lookup: CDR1 SGHTA, CDR2 FQGNSA. V lost 2 bases and J lost 3; bases outside the gene matches: 4. The CDR3 extends over 17 amino acids. Regarding this clonotype: Its specificity is not known.

Using its own MiXCR run on the 5' RACE reads, TCRdb lists one record per CDR3 protein. This sample has around 430,000 distinct CDR3 sequences, with 15% to 20% found just once. The specimen was PBMCs or a T cell subset sorted from them (not recorded which). The clonotype comes from a man aged 18 to 29 who had mild COVID-19 (a few samples of this study predate the infection). Cell type and time point are not known. The chain carries TRBV7-2 and TRBJ2-2; 12 bases agree with TRBD2. The CDR3 protein is CASSLRLAGAHTGELFF. In DNA form, the CDR3 reads TGTGCCAGCAGCTTAAGACTAGCGGGGGCCCACACCGGGGAGCTGTTTTTT. The full variable domain, with the rest looked up from reference TRBV7-2 and TRBJ2-2, is GAGVSQSPSNKVTEKGKDVELRCDPISGHTALYWYRQSLGQGLEFLIYFQGNSAPDKSGLPSDRFSAERTGGSVSTLTIQRTQQEDSAVYLCASSLRLAGAHTGELFFGEGSRLTVL.